Listed here are 6 T cell receptor beta chains from one sample, sequenced in a study of blood T cell repertoires in COVID-19. The method was immunoSEQ multiplex PCR; TCRdb's version includes in-frame clones alone and lacks a portion of them. The sample consists of over 60,000 clones, 89% of them appearing once. The sequenced sample consisted of peripheral blood. The receptors originated from a man older than 75 with acute or convalescent COVID-19.

This clone was seen only once. This chain uses TRBV19 with TRBJ1-1; D is possibly TRBD1 (5 bases). The germline V gene has CDR1 LNHDA and CDR2 SQIVND (reference sequence). CDR3 length: 17 residues. Trimming shortened V by 3 bases and J by 1 base, and 18 bases separated the two germline ends. This CDR3 is CASSIVPAIGGNTEAFF. DNA of the CDR3: TGTGCCAGTAGTATTGTCCCGGCAATCGGGGGGAACACTGAAGCTTTCTTT.

In its sample, this clone was seen a few times. The chain employs TRBV10-3 and TRBJ1-2; tentative D call: TRBD1 (5 bases). Germline CDR1 reads ENHRY; CDR2 reads SYGVKD. Trimming stripped 0 bases from V and 5 bases from J, with 7 bases between. CDR3 length equals 13 residues. The CDR3 protein is CAISESGGYGYTF. The CDR3 DNA reads TGTGCCATCAGTGAGTCGGGGGGATATGGCTACACCTTC.

The genes are TRBV19 and TRBJ1-2; D not certain. V was trimmed by 3 bases and J by 0 bases, leaving 11 bases between them. Per the germline V gene, CDR1 is LNHDA and CDR2 is SQIVND (reference sequence). The CDR3 has 15 amino acids. In nucleotides, the CDR3 is TGTGCCAGTAGTATCTACCACGGGGCTAACTATGGCTACACCTTC. This translates into CASSIYHGANYGYTF. The variable domain in full, completed from reference TRBV19 and TRBJ1-2, reads DGGITQSPKYLFRKEGQNVTLSCEQNLNHDAMYWYRQDPGQGLRLIYYSQIVNDFQKGDIAEGYSVSREKKESFPLTVTSAQKNPTAFYLCASSIYHGANYGYTFGSGTRLTVV.

V usage is TRBV19 and J usage is TRBJ2-6; 10 nucleotides agree with TRBD1. The ends lost 5 bases at V and 2 bases at J; junction bases unmatched: 3. The CDR3 is made up of 16 amino acids. Per germline, CDR1 LNHDA and CDR2 SQIVND (reference sequence). CDR3 in amino acids: CASSAGTGAGANVLTF. The CDR3 DNA is TGTGCCAGTAGTGCCGGGACAGGGGCTGGGGCCAACGTCCTGACTTTC.

Here the CDR3 reads CASSLLGGQTEAFF. The CDR3 coding sequence is TGTGCCAGCAGCTTATTGGGGGGGCAAACTGAAGCTTTCTTT. This sequence joins TRBV7-3 and TRBJ1-1, with D perhaps TRBD1 (6 bases). This CDR3 has 14 amino acids. Deletions cut 2 bases from V and 5 bases from J, with 12 bases between. Germline lookup yields CDR1 SGHTA and CDR2 FQGTGA.

This clone was detected only a few times. The chain employs TRBV4-1 and TRBJ2-2; 10 bases map to TRBD2. Germline loops: CDR1 MGHRA, CDR2 YSYEKL. The CDR3 length is 15 residues. V shed 3 bases and J 5 bases; nucleotides not matched to a gene: 3. The CDR3 loop reads CASSQLAGVTGELFF. For the CDR3, the DNA is TGCGCCAGCAGCCAGCTAGCGGGGGTTACCGGGGAGCTGTTTTTT.